This T cell receptor beta chain derives from a study of T-cell memory formation after mild COVID-19. Study observations and caveats: Prior to infection, memory already included some responding clones, suggesting cross-reactive memory joined. Among clones peaking at day 37 in the second wave, SARS-CoV-2 specificity remained unconfirmed. Clones which contracted sat mainly in CM and EM if CD4+, and in EMRA if CD8+.

TCR alpha and TCR beta cDNA libraries carrying sample barcodes and UMIs were produced by 5'RACE using constant-segment primers. TCRdb re-analysed the 5' RACE reads in MiXCR, keeping a single row per CDR3 protein. In the table there are about 430,000 distinct CDR3 sequences, more than 20% of which are singletons. The CDR3 is made up of 17 amino acids. The germline V gene has CDR1 LNHNV and CDR2 YYDKDF (reference sequence). Losses at the gene ends were 4 bases for V and 2 bases for J; bases not matched to a gene: 5. To note about this clonotype: Its antigen is unknown.

The chain links TRBV15 to TRBJ2-3; the match to TRBD2 covers 14 bases. The TCR was taken from an adult woman who had mild COVID-19 (a few samples of this study predate the infection). Cell type and time point are not known. Sequenced material: PBMCs or a T cell subset sorted from them (not recorded which). CDR3 residues: CATSTLTSGRATDTQYF. For the CDR3, the DNA is TGTGCCACCAGCACCTTGACTAGCGGGAGGGCCACAGATACGCAGTATTTT. The entire variable domain, with the rest obtained from reference TRBV15 and TRBJ2-3, is as follows: DAMVIQNPRYQVTQFGKPVTLSCSQTLNHNVMYWYQQKSSQAPKLLFHYYDKDFNNEADTPDNFQSRRPNTSFCFLDIRSPGLGDTAMYLCATSTLTSGRATDTQYFGPGTRLTVL.